These T cell receptor beta chains were read from a single sample in a study of siplizumab effects on memory and regulatory T cells. Data came from immunoSEQ multiplex PCR; TCRdb stores just in-frame clones and leaves some out. This table holds fewer than 85,000 clones, roughly 87% found once. The sample taken for sequencing was Tregs sorted from blood. The receptors were gathered from a human donor in good health. The conserved cysteine and the conserved F or W are not part of the CDR3 here.

CDR3aa	len	j_gene	v_gene
ASRDPGFYGYT	11	TRBJ1-2	TRBV7-9
ASSLTTDTQY	10	TRBJ2-3	TRBV10-2
AWSVRGGNEKLF	12	TRBJ1-4	TRBV30
ASSLAQGGPYEQY	13	TRBJ2-7	TRBV5-1
ASSSAGVYGYT	11	TRBJ1-2	TRBV5-1
AISDDRVYEQY	11	TRBJ2-7	TRBV10-3
ASSQGVETEAF	11	TRBJ1-1	TRBV18
ASSPPTGLYSGANVLT	16	TRBJ2-6	TRBV18
ASSVLSGGTGELF	13	TRBJ2-2	TRBV7-9
ASSLKGLGTSGANEQF	16	TRBJ2-1	TRBV7-9
ASSLAAANTEAF	12	TRBJ1-1	TRBV7-9
ASRVNTGPINYGYT	14	TRBJ1-2	TRBV13
ASSFGVGESAQH	12	TRBJ1-5	TRBV5-1
ASSLSSYNSPLH	12	TRBJ1-6	TRBV5-1
ASSPPLGTDTTDTQY	15	TRBJ2-3	TRBV9
ASSKPGTGGDGYT	13	TRBJ1-2	TRBV6-5
ASSEGGTYTEAF	12	TRBJ1-1	TRBV10-1
ASRGYEAF	8	TRBJ1-1	TRBV2
ASSSSETQY	9	TRBJ2-5	TRBV2
ASSLAGQGKETQY	13	TRBJ2-5	TRBV5-1
AWSYSHRGSEQY	12	TRBJ2-7	TRBV30
ASSLPGQYSYEQY	13	TRBJ2-7	TRBV4-2